This T cell receptor beta chain is from a study of cytomegalovirus exposure and HLA in healthy donors. A multiplex PCR was run with 60 Vbeta primers and 13 Jbeta primers. The data were produced by immunoSEQ multiplex PCR, yet TCRdb's version contains in-frame clones alone and is incomplete. The data hold 100,000 to 150,000 clones, with more than 75% observed a single time. The CDR3 runs 13 residues. CDR1 MGHRA and CDR2 YSYEKL come from the germline V gene. With 3 bases removed from V and 7 bases from J, the gap between germline ends came to 10 bases. The sample comprised PBMCs. The chain combines TRBV4-1 with TRBJ2-1; D is possibly TRBD1 (6 bases). The sequence derives from a man aged 35-49 years in good health and CMV-seronegative. The DNA for the CDR3 is TGCGCCAGCAGCCAGACTCAGGGGAATGAGCAGTTCTTC. Translation gives CASSQTQGNEQFF.